Each of the 24 T cell receptor beta chains below was sequenced from the same sample in a study of PD-L1 blockade in urothelial cancer. Measured with immunoSEQ multiplex PCR; TCRdb has only the in-frame clones, and not every one. The table includes fewer than 35,000 clones, roughly 80% detected once. The input for sequencing was PBMCs, taken around atezolizumab (anti-PD-L1) treatment. These receptors were taken from a man between 50 and 59 years old with urothelial cancer.

The CDR3 here is CASSLETSGRANTQYF. The CDR3 DNA reads as TGTGCCAGCAGCTTGGAGACTAGCGGGAGGGCAAATACGCAGTATTTT. The chain uses TRBV11-2 and TRBJ2-3, with 14 bases that match TRBD2. V was clipped by 3 bases and J by 7 bases; unmatched bases: 6. Germline V gene sequence: CDR1 SGHAT, CDR2 FQNNGV. This CDR3 has 16 amino acids.

The J gene is TRBJ1-1, the V gene TRBV5-1; 8 bases align to TRBD1. Germline-derived CDR1 and CDR2 are SGHRS and YFSETQ. The CDR3 runs to 15 residues. V was clipped by 1 base and J by 7 bases; unmatched bases: 9. The CDR3 protein is CASSLRQGARGEAFF. The CDR3 coding sequence is TGCGCCAGCAGCTTGCGTCAGGGGGCGCGAGGTGAAGCTTTCTTT.

The rearrangement uses TRBV29-1 and TRBJ1-5, with 7 nucleotides matching TRBD1. Trimming removed 4 bases from V and 3 bases from J; junction bases left unmatched: 15. In germline, CDR1 is SQVTM, CDR2 ANQGSEA. The CDR3 extends over 17 amino acids. The CDR3 reads CSVVTTGTESSNQPQHF. The CDR3 bases are TGCAGCGTTGTCACAACCGGGACAGAGAGCTCCAATCAGCCCCAGCATTTT.

The V and J genes are TRBV9 and TRBJ1-1; D remains unclear. Germline V gene data show CDR1 as SGDLS and CDR2 as YYNGEE. This CDR3 has 15 residues. Trimming took 3 bases from V and 1 from J, leaving 13 bases between them. CDR3 residues: CASSAGGKRNTEAFF. The CDR3, as DNA: TGTGCCAGCAGCGCCGGAGGAAAGCGGAACACTGAAGCTTTCTTT.

The sample holds one count of this clone. The J gene is TRBJ2-3, the V gene TRBV14; D may be TRBD1 (6 bases). The CDR3 extends over 13 amino acids. V lost 7 bases and J 7 bases, leaving 15 bases between the germline ends. Germline CDR1 SGHDN, CDR2 FVKESK. CDR3 loop: CASTPGAINTQYF. The CDR3 DNA follows: TGTGCCAGCACCCCAGGGGCAATCAATACGCAGTATTTT.

The chain employs TRBV4-1 and TRBJ2-1, with D tentatively TRBD2 (6 bases). This CDR3 has 17 amino acids. Germline CDR1 reads MGHRA; CDR2 reads YSYEKL. The V gene lost 4 bases and the J gene lost 6 bases, with 22 bases spanning the gap. CDR3 amino acids: CASSRAGLAVLGNEQFF. CDR3 nucleotides: TGCGCCAGCAGCCGAGCCGGATTAGCGGTCCTGGGCAATGAGCAGTTCTTC.

The gene calls are TRBV2 and TRBJ2-1, with D possibly being TRBD2 (5 bases). V was trimmed by 6 bases and J by 8 bases, leaving 20 bases between them. Germline CDR1 SNHLY, CDR2 FYNNEI. This CDR3 is built from 15 residues. The CDR3 reads CASRRGRAPFDEQFF. The CDR3 DNA reads as TGTGCCAGCAGGCGAGGGAGAGCCCCGTTCGATGAGCAGTTCTTC.

The chain joins TRBV4-1 to TRBJ2-4, with 7 bases aligning to TRBD2. Trimming at V came to 1 base and at J to 0 bases, leaving 6 bases not matched to a gene. The V gene's germline CDR1 is MGHRA and CDR2 YSYEKL. The CDR3 loop spans 17 amino acids. The CDR3, as DNA: TGCGCCAGCAGCCAAGTATTAGCGGGTATAGCCAAAAACATTCAGTACTTC. Its translation: CASSQVLAGIAKNIQYF.

This clone appeared once. V usage is TRBV19 and J usage is TRBJ1-1; tentatively, D is TRBD1 (5 bases). Trimming took 7 bases from V and 4 from J, leaving 19 bases between them. The germline V gene has CDR1 LNHDA and CDR2 SQIVND (reference sequence). This CDR3 is 15 amino acids long. The CDR3 coding sequence is TGTGCCAGTAATACAGGATTTAGGGCCACCACTGAAGCTTTCTTT. Its translation: CASNTGFRATTEAFF.

J is TRBJ2-7 and V is TRBV27, with 8 bases that match TRBD1. The germline V gene has CDR1 MNHEY and CDR2 SMNVEV (reference sequence). The CDR3 has 13 amino acids. Trimming at V came to 3 bases and at J to 5 bases, leaving 3 bases not matched to a gene. The CDR3 nucleotides are TGTGCCAGCAGTTTCCAGGGGGCCCACGAGCAGTACGTC. This sequence encodes CASSFQGAHEQYV.

CDR3 in amino acids: CASSSMGTGRQPQHF. The CDR3 region has the DNA TGTGCCAGCAGTTCCATGGGGACAGGGCGTCAGCCCCAGCATTTT. The gene calls are TRBV28 and TRBJ1-5, with TRBD1 matching 9 bases. J was trimmed by 6 bases and V by 4 bases; bases with no gene match: 7. Germline V gene lookup returns CDR1 MDHEN and CDR2 SYDVKM. The CDR3 runs 15 residues.

This chain uses TRBV5-1 with TRBJ2-1, with 7 positions matching TRBD2. Unmatched junction bases numbered 5, after V lost 2 bases and J lost 3 bases. CDR1 SGHRS and CDR2 YFSETQ come from the germline V gene. The CDR3 contains 15 residues. The CDR3 DNA sequence: TGCGCCAGCAGCTTTTTACTAGCGAGCTACAATGAGCAGTTCTTC. Its translation is CASSFLLASYNEQFF. The variable domain in full, with the rest retrieved from reference TRBV5-1 and TRBJ2-1, is KAGVTQTPRYLIKTRGQQVTLSCSPISGHRSVSWYQQTPGQGLQFLFEYFSETQRNKGNFPGRFSGRQFSNSRSEMNVSTLELGDSALYLCASSFLLASYNEQFFGPGTRLTVL.

The chain has TRBV7-9 and TRBJ2-1, with D perhaps matching TRBD1 (5 bases). The CDR3 loop spans 15 amino acids. CDR1 and CDR2 from the germline V gene are SEHNR and FQNEAQ (reference sequence). V was shortened by 6 bases and J by 2 bases, with 14 bases between the two germline ends. CDR3 loop: CASRQDSTAYNEQFF. The CDR3 nucleotides are TGTGCCAGCAGACAAGACAGTACTGCCTACAATGAGCAGTTCTTC.

The CDR3 DNA reads as TGTGCCAGCAGCCGCGGGGGGGGTCTATCCTACGAGCAGTACGTC. It translates to CASSRGGGLSYEQYV. The chain recombines TRBV11-2 with TRBJ2-7; 9 bases agree with TRBD2. Germline CDR1 reads SGHAT; CDR2 reads FQNNGV. The CDR3 length is 15 residues. V was pared by 5 bases and J by 1 base, with 6 bases of the junction left unmatched.

This clone has only one observation. The chain links TRBV5-1 to TRBJ1-2; weak D call: TRBD1 (5 bases). Germline V lookup: CDR1 SGHRS, CDR2 YFSETQ. The CDR3 has 14 amino acids. The V gene lost 0 bases and the J gene lost 8 bases, with 14 bases spanning the gap. CDR3 in amino acids: CASSLGVQGTGYTF. The CDR3 nucleotides are TGCGCCAGCAGCTTGGGGGTGCAGGGTACGGGCTACACCTTC.

The chain carries TRBV5-6 and TRBJ1-4; perhaps TRBD1 as D (6 bases). Per the germline V gene, CDR1 is SGHDT and CDR2 is YYEEEE. The CDR3 has 14 amino acids. V lost 3 bases and J 5 bases, leaving 11 bases between the germline ends. CDR3 protein: CASSSTGSNEKLFF. The CDR3, as DNA: TGTGCCAGCAGCTCGACAGGTTCCAATGAAAAACTGTTTTTT.

In DNA form, the CDR3 reads TGTGCCAGCAGTCCAAGCGGGTCTGGAAACACCATATATTTT. Protein: CASSPSGSGNTIYF. The V gene is TRBV28, the J gene TRBJ1-3, with D unclear. The CDR3 has 14 residues. Germline V CDR1 and CDR2: MDHEN, SYDVKM. The V gene lost 5 bases and the J gene lost 1 base, with 9 bases spanning the gap.

The chain employs TRBV28 and TRBJ2-3; D is perhaps TRBD1 (5 bases). Trimming took 9 bases from V and 0 from J, leaving 10 bases between them. The CDR3 runs 13 residues. CDR1 and CDR2 (germline): MDHEN, SYDVKM. CDR3: CASDDSSTDTQYF. The CDR3 nucleotides are TGTGCCAGTGACGACAGTAGCACAGATACGCAGTATTTT.

The table lists this clone with a few counts. V and J are TRBV7-6 and TRBJ2-7; maybe TRBD1 (5 bases). The CDR3 length is 14 residues. V dropped 5 bases and J dropped 1 base, with 12 bases sitting between them. Germline V lookup: CDR1 SGHVS, CDR2 FNYEAQ. CDR3 sequence: CASSPNRQSYEQYF. In DNA form, the CDR3 reads TGTGCCAGCAGCCCTAACCGACAGTCCTACGAGCAGTACTTC. Filled out from reference TRBV7-6 and TRBJ2-7, the complete variable domain reads GAGVSQSPRYKVTKRGQDVALRCDPISGHVSLYWYRQALGQGPEFLTYFNYEAQQDKSGLPNDRFSAERPEGSISTLTIQRTEQRDSAMYRCASSPNRQSYEQYFGPGTRLTVT.

The CDR3 nucleotides read TGTGCCAGCAGTGAAAGGAGGGAGGCACTCTCCTACGAGCAGTACTTC. Its translation is CASSERREALSYEQYF. V is TRBV25-1 and J is TRBJ2-7, with a possible D match to TRBD2 (6 bases). Per the germline V gene, CDR1 is MGHDK and CDR2 is SYGVNS. Trimming pared 2 bases from V and 0 bases from J, leaving 14 bases between. The CDR3 length is 16 residues.

The gene calls are TRBV6-1 and TRBJ2-7; D remains ambiguous. Trimming took off 7 bases at V and 3 bases at J, with 7 bases between the two ends. The CDR3 covers 11 residues. Germline CDR1 and CDR2: MNHNS and SASEGT. Here the CDR3 reads CASKTYYEQYF. DNA of the CDR3: TGTGCCAGCAAAACCTACTACGAGCAGTACTTC.

This clone was picked up one time. The rearrangement joins TRBV19 to TRBJ2-3, with a weak D call TRBD1 (6 bases). The CDR3 covers 15 residues. Between the trimmed V and J ends, which lost 8 bases and 3 bases, there was a span of 18 bases. Germline CDR1 and CDR2: LNHDA and SQIVND (reference sequence). This CDR3 reads CASAAAGAGTDTQYF. The CDR3 nucleotides are TGTGCCAGTGCGGCGGCAGGGGCTGGTACAGATACGCAGTATTTT.

This clone came up once. The chain recombines TRBV28 with TRBJ1-1; unclear D gene. Trimming stripped 6 bases from V and 4 bases from J, with 12 bases between. Germline assignment: CDR1 MDHEN and CDR2 SYDVKM. CDR3 size: 13 residues. The CDR3 DNA follows: TGTGCCAGCAGCCTCTTCGGTCGCACTGAAGCTTTCTTT. Translating gives CASSLFGRTEAFF.

This chain connects TRBV18 to TRBJ2-7, with 12 bases lining up with TRBD2. The V segment lost 5 bases and the J segment 2 bases; nucleotides outside the gene matches: 10. CDR1 and CDR2 from the germline V gene are KGHSH and LQKENI. This CDR3 has 17 residues. The CDR3 sequence is CASSAWTSGTPTYEQYF. In DNA form, the CDR3 reads TGTGCCAGCTCAGCATGGACTAGCGGGACCCCTACCTACGAGCAGTACTTC.